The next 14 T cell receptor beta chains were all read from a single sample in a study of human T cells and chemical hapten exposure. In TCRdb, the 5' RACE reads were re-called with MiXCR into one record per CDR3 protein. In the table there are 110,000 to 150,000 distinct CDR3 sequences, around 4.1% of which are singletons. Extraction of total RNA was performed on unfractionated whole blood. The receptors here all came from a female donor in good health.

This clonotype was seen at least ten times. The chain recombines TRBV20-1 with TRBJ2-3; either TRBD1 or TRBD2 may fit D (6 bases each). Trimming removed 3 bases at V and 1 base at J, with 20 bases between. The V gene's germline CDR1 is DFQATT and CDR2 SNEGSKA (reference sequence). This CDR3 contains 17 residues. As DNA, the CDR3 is TGCAGTGCTAGCGGGGATGAGGGGGGTTTTCGCACAGATACGCAGTATTTT. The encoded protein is CSASGDEGGFRTDTQYF.

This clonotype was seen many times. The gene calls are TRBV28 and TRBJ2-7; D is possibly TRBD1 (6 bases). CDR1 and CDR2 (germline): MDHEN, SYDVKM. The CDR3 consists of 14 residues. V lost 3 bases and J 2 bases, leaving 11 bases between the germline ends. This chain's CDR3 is CASSFRGWTYEQYF. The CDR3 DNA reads TGTGCCAGCAGTTTCAGGGGTTGGACCTACGAGCAGTACTTC.

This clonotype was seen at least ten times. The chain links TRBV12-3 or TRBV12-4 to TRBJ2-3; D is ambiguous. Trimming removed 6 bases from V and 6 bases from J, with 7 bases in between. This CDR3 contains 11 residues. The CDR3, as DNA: TGTGCCAGCAGCCAGTTGGATACGCAGTATTTT. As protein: CASSQLDTQYF.

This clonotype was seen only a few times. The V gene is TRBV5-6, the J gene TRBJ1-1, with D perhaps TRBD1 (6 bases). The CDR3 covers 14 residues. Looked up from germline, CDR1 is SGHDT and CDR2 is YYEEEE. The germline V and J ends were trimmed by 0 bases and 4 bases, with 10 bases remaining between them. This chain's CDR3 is CASSLVQGGTEAFF. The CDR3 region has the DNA TGTGCCAGCAGCTTGGTACAGGGTGGCACTGAAGCTTTCTTT.

The CDR3 nucleotides read TGTGCCAGCTCCCGACCAACAGGTGCTGGCTACAATGAGCAGTTCTTC. It is translated as CASSRPTGAGYNEQFF. The rearrangement links TRBV18 to TRBJ2-1; D is perhaps TRBD1 (5 bases). The CDR3 length is 16 residues. In germline, CDR1 is KGHSH, CDR2 LQKENI. V was cut by 6 bases and J by 3 bases, with 18 bases left in between.

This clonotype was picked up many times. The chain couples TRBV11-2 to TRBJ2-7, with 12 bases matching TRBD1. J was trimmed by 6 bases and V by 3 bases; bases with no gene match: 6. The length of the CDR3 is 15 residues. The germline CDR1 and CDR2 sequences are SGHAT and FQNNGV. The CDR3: CASSFPGQGAGEQYF. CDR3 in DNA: TGTGCCAGCAGCTTTCCGGGACAGGGGGCTGGCGAGCAGTACTTC.

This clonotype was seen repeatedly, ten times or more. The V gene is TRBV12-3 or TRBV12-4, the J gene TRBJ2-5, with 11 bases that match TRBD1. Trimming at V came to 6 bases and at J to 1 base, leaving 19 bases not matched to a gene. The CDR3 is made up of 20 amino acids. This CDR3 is CASSPMGLTGTGGFQETQYF. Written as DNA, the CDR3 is TGTGCCAGCAGCCCGATGGGGTTAACCGGGACAGGGGGTTTCCAAGAGACCCAGTACTTC.

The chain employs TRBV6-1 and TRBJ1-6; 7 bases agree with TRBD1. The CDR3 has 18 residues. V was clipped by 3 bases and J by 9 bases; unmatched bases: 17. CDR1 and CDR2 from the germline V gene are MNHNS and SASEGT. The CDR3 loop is CASSEVWGQRVGSSPLHF. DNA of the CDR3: TGTGCCAGCAGTGAGGTTTGGGGACAGCGAGTCGGAAGTTCACCCCTCCACTTT.

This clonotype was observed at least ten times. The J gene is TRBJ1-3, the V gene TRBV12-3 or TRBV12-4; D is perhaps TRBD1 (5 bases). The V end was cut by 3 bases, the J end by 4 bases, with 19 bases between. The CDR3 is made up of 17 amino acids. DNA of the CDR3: TGTGCCAGCAGTTTTATGATCCGGGGACGAGACGGAAACACCATATATTTT. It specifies CASSFMIRGRDGNTIYF.

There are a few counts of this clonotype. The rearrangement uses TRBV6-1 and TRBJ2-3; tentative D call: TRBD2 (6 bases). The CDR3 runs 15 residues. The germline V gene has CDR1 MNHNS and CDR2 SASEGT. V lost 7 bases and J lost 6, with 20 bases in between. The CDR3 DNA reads TGTGCCAGCACCACGGAGGGGTCGGGTGCGGATACGCAGTATTTT. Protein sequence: CASTTEGSGADTQYF.

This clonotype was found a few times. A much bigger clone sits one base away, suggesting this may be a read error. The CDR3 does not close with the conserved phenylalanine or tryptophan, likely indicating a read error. The CDR3 coding sequence is TGTGCCAGCAGTCCGCTGACAGGGGGGACTCAGCCCCAGCATTTG. This translates into CASSPLTGGTQPQHL. V is TRBV6-2 or TRBV6-3 and J is TRBJ1-5; 9 nucleotides align to TRBD1. Germline loops: CDR1 MNHEY, CDR2 SVGEGT. There are 15 residues in the CDR3. The V and J ends lost 5 bases and 6 bases, in that order; junction bases with no gene match: 8.

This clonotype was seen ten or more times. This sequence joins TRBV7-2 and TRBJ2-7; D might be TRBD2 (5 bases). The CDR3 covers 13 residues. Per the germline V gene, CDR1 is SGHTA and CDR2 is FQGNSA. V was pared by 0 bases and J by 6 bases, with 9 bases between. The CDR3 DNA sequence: TGTGCCAGCAGCTTAGCGGGGAGAGCCGAGCAGTACTTC. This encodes CASSLAGRAEQYF. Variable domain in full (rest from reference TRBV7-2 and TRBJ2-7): GAGVSQSPSNKVTEKGKDVELRCDPISGHTALYWYRQSLGQGLEFLIYFQGNSAPDKSGLPSDRFSAERTGGSVSTLTIQRTQQEDSAVYLCASSLAGRAEQYFGPGTRLTVT.

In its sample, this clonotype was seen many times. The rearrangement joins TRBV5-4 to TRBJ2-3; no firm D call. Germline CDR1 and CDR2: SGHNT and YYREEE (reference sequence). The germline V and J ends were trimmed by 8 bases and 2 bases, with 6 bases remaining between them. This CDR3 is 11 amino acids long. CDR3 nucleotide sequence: TGTGCCAGTCAGAACACAGATACGCAGTATTTT. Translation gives CASQNTDTQYF.

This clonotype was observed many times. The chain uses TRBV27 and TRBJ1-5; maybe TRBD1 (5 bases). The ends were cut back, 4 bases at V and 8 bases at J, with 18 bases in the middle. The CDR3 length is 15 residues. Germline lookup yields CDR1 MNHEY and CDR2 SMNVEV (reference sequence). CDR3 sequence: CASSSRARAFEPQHF. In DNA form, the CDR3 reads TGTGCCAGCAGTTCCAGAGCCAGGGCGTTCGAGCCCCAGCATTTT.